This record concerns one T cell receptor (beta chain) sequence. This record comes from a study of blood T cells in healthy people across ages. CDR3 size: 15 residues. CDR1 and CDR2 from the germline V gene are SNHLY and FYNNEI. Trimming pared 8 bases from V and 2 bases from J, leaving 17 bases between. The authors ran a second PCR of 7 to 11 cycles using a sample-barcoded 5' primer and a J-beta primer mix. TCRdb re-derived calls from the 5' RACE reads in MiXCR, one entry per CDR3 protein. The sample carries fewer than 700,000 distinct CDR3 sequences, around 41% recorded once. The TCR originated in a man older than 75 in good health. V and J are TRBV2 and TRBJ2-3; TRBD2 might be the D (6 bases). Sequencing was done on a sample of blood. CDR3: CASVKQDYHTDTQYF. The CDR3 nucleotides are TGTGCCAGCGTAAAGCAGGACTACCACACAGATACGCAGTATTTT. Full variable domain (missing parts from reference TRBV2 and TRBJ2-3): EPEVTQTPSHQVTQMGQEVILRCVPISNHLYFYWYRQILGQKVEFLVSFYNNEISEKSEIFDDQFSVERPDGSNFTLKIRSTKLEDSAMYFCASVKQDYHTDTQYFGPGTRLTVL.